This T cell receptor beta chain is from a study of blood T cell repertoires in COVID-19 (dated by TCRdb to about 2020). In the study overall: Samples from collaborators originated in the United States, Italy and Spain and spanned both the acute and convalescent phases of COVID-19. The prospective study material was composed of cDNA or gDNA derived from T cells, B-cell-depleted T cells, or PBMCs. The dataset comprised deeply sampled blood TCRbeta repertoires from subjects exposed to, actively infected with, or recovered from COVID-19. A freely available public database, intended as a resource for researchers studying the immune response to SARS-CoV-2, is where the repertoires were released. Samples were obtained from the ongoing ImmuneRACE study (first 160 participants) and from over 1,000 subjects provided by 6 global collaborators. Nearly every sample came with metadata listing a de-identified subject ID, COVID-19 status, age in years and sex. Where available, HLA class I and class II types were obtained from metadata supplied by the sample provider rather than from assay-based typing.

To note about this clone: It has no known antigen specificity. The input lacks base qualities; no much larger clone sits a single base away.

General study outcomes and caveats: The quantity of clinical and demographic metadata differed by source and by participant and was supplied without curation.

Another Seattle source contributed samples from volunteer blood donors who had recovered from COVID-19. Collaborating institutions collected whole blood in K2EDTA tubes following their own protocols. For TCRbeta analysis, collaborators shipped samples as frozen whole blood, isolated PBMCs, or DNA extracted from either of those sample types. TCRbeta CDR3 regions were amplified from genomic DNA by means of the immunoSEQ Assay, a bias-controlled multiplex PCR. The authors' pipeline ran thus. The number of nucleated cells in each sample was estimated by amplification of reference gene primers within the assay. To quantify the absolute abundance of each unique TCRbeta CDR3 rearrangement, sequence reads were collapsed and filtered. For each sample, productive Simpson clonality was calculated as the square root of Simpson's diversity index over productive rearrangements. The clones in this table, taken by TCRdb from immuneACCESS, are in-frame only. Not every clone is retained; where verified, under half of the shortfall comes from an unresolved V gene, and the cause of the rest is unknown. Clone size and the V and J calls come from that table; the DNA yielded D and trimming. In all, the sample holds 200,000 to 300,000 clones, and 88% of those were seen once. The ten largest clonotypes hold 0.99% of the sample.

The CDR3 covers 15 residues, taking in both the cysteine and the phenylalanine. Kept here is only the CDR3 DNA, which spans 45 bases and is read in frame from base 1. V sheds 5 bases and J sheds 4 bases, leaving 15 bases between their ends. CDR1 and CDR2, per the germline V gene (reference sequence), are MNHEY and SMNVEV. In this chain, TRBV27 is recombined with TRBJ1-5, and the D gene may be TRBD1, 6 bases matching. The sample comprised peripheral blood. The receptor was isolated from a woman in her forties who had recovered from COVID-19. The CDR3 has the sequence CASSKQGLGNQPQHF. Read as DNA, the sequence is TGTGCCAGCAGTAAACAGGGATTGGGGAATCAGCCCCAGCATTTT.